A selection of T cell receptor beta chains follows, all from one sample in a study of shared clonotypes between healthy human individuals. Clones were read by immunoSEQ multiplex PCR, and TCRdb kept only the in-frame ones, dropping some. The table shows more than 850,000 clones, with approximately 80% occurring only once. Sequences were obtained from memory CD4+ T cells from PBMCs. These receptors all come from a man aged 18 to 30 in good health. Some clones in this sample may be carry-over from other donors' samples. CDR3s leave out the opening cysteine and the closing phenylalanine or tryptophan.

length	V	CDR3
12	TRBV6-5	ASSRRQFRETQY
12	TRBV7-2	ASSLAGPTDTQY
12	TRBV30	AWIIQGARSEAF
11	TRBV9	ASARDPNYEQY
12	TRBV30	AWSVSSPSGIQY
13	TRBV2	ASSYGTSGSYEQF
14	TRBV4-1	ASSPASGLGAYEQY
12	TRBV9	ASSQLDWNYGYT
13	TRBV2	ASSEWGQGTNEQF
13	TRBV6-5	ASSQRGRINQPQH
11	TRBV10-3	AIAGFLGPIQY
14	TRBV5-1	ASSLPITTGPDTQY
14	TRBV4-2	ASSQVVAGPVEKLF
11	TRBV7-2	ASSPHSSVTQY
13	TRBV28	ASSLQARANYGYT
12	TRBV30	AWGRGSIPHEQY
14	TRBV18	ASSPQREVLGNEQF
11	TRBV2	ASVGTGQETQY
11	TRBV29-1	SVEDQRPYGYT
11	TRBV7-2	ASSSKNREPQH
11	TRBV7-3	ASSLGLGNEQF
13	TRBV18	ASSQGIAGVNEQF
11	TRBV27	ASNYRGDTEAF
10	TRBV5-8	ASSPRRAEQY
11	TRBV5-1	ASKPSGTGELF
12	TRBV27	ASSLSGSFYGYT
11	TRBV7-6	ASSHDGGDGYT
12	TRBV6-5	ASGFSGRTDTQY
12	TRBV4-2	ASSQDMNTGELF
14	TRBV7-8	ASSAQALSNTGELF
10	TRBV29-1	SARQETYGYT
12	TRBV30	AWTSGRGHNEQF
12	TRBV18	ASSHAGILETQY
11	TRBV14	ASSRAGGRAAF
12	TRBV15	ATSRGGSYNEQF
14	TRBV7-9	ASSPGVGTTNEKLF
13	TRBV5-6	ASSSAGAGPYGYT
12	TRBV6-1	ASSEGPPADTQY
13	TRBV7-8	ASSLGPGMNTEAF
12	TRBV15	ATSRRAFNEKLF
12	TRBV10-2	ASSRDRVTGELF
13	TRBV28	ASRLTDRGRYGYT
14	TRBV19	ASSQARGAQVDTQY
14	TRBV6-5	ASSYGSGGYYNEQF
14	TRBV5-1	ASSPETGRLNEKLF
14	TRBV11-2	ASSRGGGSGANVLT
13	TRBV7-9	ASSLSGSSYNEQF
14	TRBV9	ASSAEGSGWPGELF
12	TRBV14	ASSQIGPLREQY
10	TRBV6-6	ASSSGSYGYT
13	TRBV28	ASSTIRGIGNTIY
11	TRBV30	AWSVRWDTEAF
12	TRBV5-1	ASSLAGSYNEQF
12	TRBV5-4	ASSSDRGRYGYT
14	TRBV4-1	ASSQSGRASSETQY
13	TRBV5-1	ASSPAPGPGNTIY
11	TRBV28	ASSLWSGPGYT
12	TRBV6-5	ASSYSMTSYEQY
15	TRBV18	ASSPRQVVSSGNTIY
11	TRBV2	ATRTGGGETQY